The 24 T cell receptor beta chains in this list originate from one sample, sequenced in a study of technical replicates of blood from four donors. Method: immunoSEQ multiplex PCR; TCRdb's copy keeps in-frame clones and lacks some. The table records about 83,000 clones, 92% of them present only once. The sequenced sample was T cells isolated from PBMCs. The receptors shown here come from a human donor in good health.

This clone was counted once. The chain is built from TRBV5-1 and TRBJ2-1, with a possible D match to TRBD1 (6 bases). Germline CDR1 reads SGHRS; CDR2 reads YFSETQ. Trimming removed 4 bases from V and 6 bases from J, with 17 bases in between. This CDR3 has 15 residues. CDR3 bases: TGCGCCAGCAGCCTCCCGACAGGCCGGTCCAATGAGCAGTTCTTC. Amino acids: CASSLPTGRSNEQFF.

The chain joins TRBV5-4 to TRBJ1-1, with 8 bases matching TRBD1. V was clipped by 3 bases and J by 2 bases; unmatched bases: 6. This CDR3 region has 15 residues. CDR1 and CDR2 (germline): SGHNT, YYREEE (reference sequence). This CDR3 reads CASSYPGGRNTEAFF. CDR3 DNA: TGTGCCAGCAGCTACCCAGGGGGCAGAAACACTGAAGCTTTCTTT.

CDR3 protein: CASSPLAGLNNEQFF. The CDR3 DNA sequence: TGTGCCAGCAGCCCCCTAGCGGGGCTAAACAATGAGCAGTTCTTC. The chain recombines TRBV9 with TRBJ2-1, with TRBD2 matching over 9 bases. The V segment lost 4 bases and the J segment 5 bases; nucleotides outside the gene matches: 7. The V gene's germline CDR1 is SGDLS and CDR2 YYNGEE. CDR3 length equals 15 residues.

The V and J genes are TRBV7-9 and TRBJ2-2; D might be TRBD2 (5 bases). Germline loops: CDR1 SEHNR, CDR2 FQNEAQ (reference sequence). V was pared by 4 bases and J by 4 bases, with 16 bases between. The CDR3 runs 16 residues. CDR3 sequence (DNA): TGTGCCAGCAGCTCCCGGGCAGCCGGAGGCACCGGGGAGCTGTTTTTT. It encodes CASSSRAAGGTGELFF. Full variable domain (rest looked up from reference TRBV7-9 and TRBJ2-2): DTGVSQNPRHKITKRGQNVTFRCDPISEHNRLYWYRQTLGQGPEFLTYFQNEAQLEKSRLLSDRFSAERPKGSFSTLEIQRTEQGDSAMYLCASSSRAAGGTGELFFGEGSRLTVL.

This clone was recorded once. The rearrangement uses TRBV10-3 and TRBJ1-3; tentative D call: TRBD1 (6 bases). Trimming took off 6 bases at V and 2 bases at J, with 14 bases between the two ends. The CDR3 covers 15 residues. The germline CDR1 and CDR2 sequences are ENHRY and SYGVKD. The CDR3 spells CAISALTGTGNTIYF. The DNA of the CDR3 is TGTGCCATCAGCGCGTTGACAGGCACTGGAAACACCATATATTTT.

The chain combines TRBV5-6 with TRBJ2-7, with D unclear. The length of the CDR3 is 12 residues. V dropped 0 bases and J dropped 3 bases, with 4 bases sitting between them. Germline-derived CDR1 and CDR2 are SGHDT and YYEEEE. The CDR3 is CASSLAYYEQYF. DNA of the CDR3: TGTGCCAGCAGCTTGGCTTACTACGAGCAGTACTTC.

The gene calls are TRBV6-5 and TRBJ1-4; the D gene is possibly TRBD1 (6 bases). Germline V gives CDR1 MNHEY, CDR2 SVGAGI. The CDR3 is made up of 15 amino acids. The germline V and J ends were trimmed by 10 bases and 0 bases, with 15 bases remaining between them. The CDR3: CATSRGTSTNEKLFF. Here the CDR3 DNA reads TGTGCCACCAGCAGGGGAACTTCAACTAATGAAAAACTGTTTTTT.

The rearrangement uses TRBV4-1 and TRBJ2-4; perhaps TRBD1 as D (5 bases). CDR1 is MGHRA, CDR2 YSYEKL, per germline. Between the trimmed V and J ends, which lost 1 base and 2 bases, there was a span of 15 bases. This CDR3 comprises 17 residues. The CDR3 here is CASSQVAAGMSKNIQYF. CDR3 DNA: TGCGCCAGCAGCCAAGTCGCGGCAGGGATGTCCAAAAACATTCAGTACTTC.

The chain is built from TRBV6-4 and TRBJ1-6, with TRBD1 matching over 8 bases. The CDR3 sequence is 14 residues long. V was clipped by 4 bases and J by 13 bases; unmatched bases: 9. Germline V CDR1 and CDR2: MRHNA, SNTAGT. The CDR3 protein is CASSAGRGLGPLHF. The CDR3 DNA follows: TGTGCCAGCAGTGCAGGCAGGGGGCTAGGTCCCCTCCACTTT.

The chain's CDR3 is CASSSRDSGGPYNEQFF. CDR3 sequence (DNA): TGCGCCAGCAGTTCACGTGATAGCGGGGGGCCCTACAATGAGCAGTTCTTC. This rearrangement joins TRBV4-1 to TRBJ2-1; 10 nucleotides agree with TRBD2. After removal of 6 bases from V and 2 bases from J, the junction contained 10 bases not matched to a gene. CDR1 MGHRA and CDR2 YSYEKL come from the germline V gene. The CDR3 is 17 amino acids.

This chain joins TRBV2 and TRBJ2-1, with D possibly matching TRBD1 (5 bases). Germline CDR1 reads SNHLY; CDR2 reads FYNNEI. V gave up 6 bases and J gave up 9 bases, with 9 bases separating them. This CDR3 comprises 11 residues. CDR3 coding DNA: TGTGCCAGCAGGACCCAGGGTGAGCAGTTCTTC. It encodes CASRTQGEQFF. Full variable domain (outside the CDR3, taken from reference TRBV2 and TRBJ2-1): EPEVTQTPSHQVTQMGQEVILRCVPISNHLYFYWYRQILGQKVEFLVSFYNNEISEKSEIFDDQFSVERPDGSNFTLKIRSTKLEDSAMYFCASRTQGEQFFGPGTRLTVL.

The CDR3 protein is CASSLAGGGSTEAFF. The CDR3 coding sequence is TGCGCCAGCAGCTTGGCCGGAGGGGGCTCCACTGAAGCTTTCTTT. The V and J genes are TRBV5-1 and TRBJ1-1, with 7 nucleotides matching TRBD1. The CDR3 totals 15 residues. With 0 bases clipped from V and 4 bases from J, the junction kept 6 bases outside the gene matches. Per the germline V gene, CDR1 is SGHRS and CDR2 is YFSETQ.

V usage is TRBV16 and J usage is TRBJ1-4; D may be TRBD1 (6 bases). This CDR3 spans 16 amino acids. CDR1 is KGHSY and CDR2 is FQNENV in the germline V gene. Trimming removed 5 bases at V and 5 bases at J, with 18 bases between. CDR3 residues: CASSYTGFDGNEKLFF. The CDR3 DNA follows: TGTGCCAGCAGCTACACAGGGTTCGATGGGAATGAAAAACTGTTTTTT.

V is TRBV5-1 and J is TRBJ2-1, with a weak D call TRBD2 (5 bases). CDR3 length equals 15 residues. CDR1 is SGHRS, CDR2 YFSETQ, per germline. Between the trimmed V and J ends, which lost 4 bases and 9 bases, there was a span of 20 bases. CDR3: CASSQDFAQQLEQFF. In DNA, the CDR3 is TGCGCCAGCAGCCAGGACTTTGCGCAACAGCTTGAGCAGTTCTTC.

The chain is built from TRBV11-3 and TRBJ2-1; 8 bases map to TRBD2. V was pared by 5 bases and J by 14 bases, with 11 bases of the junction left unmatched. CDR1 SGHNT and CDR2 YENEEA come from the germline V gene. The CDR3 extends over 13 amino acids. The CDR3 reads CASSLGGALYEFF. The CDR3 coding sequence is TGTGCCAGCAGCCTCGGGGGGGCCCTTTATGAGTTCTTC.

CDR3 amino acids: CASSLGQSTGELFF. As DNA, the CDR3 is TGCGCCAGCAGCTTGGGACAGTCAACCGGGGAGCTGTTTTTT. The rearrangement uses TRBV5-1 and TRBJ2-2; possible D gene TRBD1, 5 bases. The CDR3 is 14 residues long. Deletions cut 0 bases from V and 5 bases from J, with 8 bases between. The germline CDR1 and CDR2 sequences are SGHRS and YFSETQ.

V usage is TRBV6-1 and J usage is TRBJ1-2; 7 bases fit TRBD1. The CDR3 extends over 13 amino acids. V lost 6 bases, J lost 5 bases, and 6 bases stayed unmatched. The germline gives CDR1 MNHNS, CDR2 SASEGT. The CDR3 region is CASRPETGYGYTF. The CDR3 bases are TGTGCCAGCAGGCCCGAGACAGGGTATGGCTACACCTTC.

J is TRBJ2-7 and V is TRBV10-2; 9 bases are a match to TRBD1. With 7 bases clipped from V and 1 base from J, the junction kept 5 bases outside the gene matches. CDR3 length: 14 amino acids. Germline V lookup: CDR1 WSHSY, CDR2 SAAADI. The CDR3 DNA is TGCGCCAGCATAGGGACAGGGTATTCCTACGAGCAGTACTTC. Translating gives CASIGTGYSYEQYF.

The genes are TRBV30 and TRBJ2-1, with D uncertain. Trimming removed 0 bases at V and 7 bases at J, with 7 bases between. Per the germline V gene, CDR1 is GTSNPN and CDR2 is SVGIG (reference sequence). CDR3 length: 12 residues. The CDR3, as DNA: TGTGCCTGGAGTGTACTCGGGAATGAGCAGTTCTTC. Translation gives CAWSVLGNEQFF.

In this sample, this clone turned up once. The chain links TRBV6-4 to TRBJ1-5, with TRBD1 matching 9 bases. The V gene end was trimmed by 3 bases and the J gene end by 6 bases; junction bases not matched to a gene: 3. The CDR3 has 14 amino acids. Germline V lookup: CDR1 MRHNA, CDR2 SNTAGT. CDR3 nucleotide sequence: TGTGCCAGCAGTGAACAGGGGGCGGCTCAGCCCCAGCATTTT. The encoded protein is CASSEQGAAQPQHF.

The CDR3 DNA sequence: TGCGCCAGCAGTTCCGGGACAGGGGCGTACAATGAGCAGTTCTTC. Translating gives CASSSGTGAYNEQFF. The chain is built from TRBV10-1 and TRBJ2-1, with 10 nucleotides matching TRBD1. The CDR3 totals 15 residues. The trim removed 5 bases at V and 4 bases at J, leaving 5 bases unmatched. The germline V gene encodes CDR1 WNHNN and CDR2 SYGVQD (reference sequence).

For the CDR3, the DNA is TGTGCCAGCAGCCAAGGAACTCTGAACTATGGCTACACCTTC. This codes for CASSQGTLNYGYTF. The genes are TRBV4-2 and TRBJ1-2; D is unclear. This CDR3 is 14 amino acids long. Germline-derived CDR1 and CDR2 are LGHNA and YNFKEQ. V gave up 1 base and J gave up 2 bases, with 8 bases separating them.

This rearrangement joins TRBV5-1 to TRBJ2-7; no definite D call. The CDR3 has 13 residues. Per the germline V gene, CDR1 is SGHRS and CDR2 is YFSETQ. V was pared by 0 bases and J by 5 bases, with 9 bases between. CDR3 in amino acids: CASSLASTNEQYF. For the CDR3, the DNA is TGCGCCAGCAGCTTGGCCAGTACAAACGAGCAGTACTTC.

The chain has TRBV4-1 and TRBJ2-7, with TRBD2 matching 7 bases. Looked up from germline, CDR1 is MGHRA and CDR2 is YSYEKL. This CDR3 comprises 15 residues. J was trimmed by 0 bases and V by 4 bases; bases with no gene match: 6. The CDR3 is CASSPGLGGSYEQYF. The CDR3 nucleotides read TGCGCCAGCAGCCCCGGACTAGGAGGCTCCTACGAGCAGTACTTC.